The 2 T cell receptor beta chains presented below share a single source sample, sequenced in a study of T cell responses to AZD1222 COVID-19 vaccine. Only in-frame clones appear in the TCRdb table, and some are missing; sequencing was by immunoSEQ multiplex PCR. The sample yields around 80,000 clones, over 75% seen once. Specimen: peripheral blood, collected on day 0 of AZD1222 vaccination. The receptor source for this set is an adult in good health.

The V call is TRBV28, the J call TRBJ2-3, with D perhaps TRBD1 (6 bases). Trimming took off 5 bases at V and 4 bases at J, with 16 bases between the two ends. This CDR3 comprises 15 residues. CDR1 MDHEN and CDR2 SYDVKM come from the germline V gene. DNA for the CDR3: TGTGCCAGCAGTCCCCGGACAGCCAGGGCAGATACGCAGTATTTT. As protein: CASSPRTARADTQYF.

V gene TRBV7-9 combines with J gene TRBJ2-5; D is undetermined. Germline values: CDR1 SEHNR, CDR2 FQNEAQ (reference sequence). The V gene lost 3 bases and the J gene lost 5 bases, with 7 bases spanning the gap. The CDR3 runs 12 residues. CDR3 coding DNA: TGTGCCAGCAGCTTGGGTCGTGAGACCCAGTACTTC. Its protein is CASSLGRETQYF.